This is a list of T cell receptor beta chains from one sample in a study of T cell responses to AZD1222 COVID-19 vaccine. Some clones are missing from TCRdb's copy, which holds only in-frame ones; the method was immunoSEQ multiplex PCR. This sample has more than 85,000 clones; approximately 88% occur once, and the top ten carry 10% to 15%. The sequencing here drew on peripheral blood, taken on day 0 of MenACWY control vaccination. These receptors were collected from an adult in good health. CDR3s include the opening cysteine and the closing phenylalanine or tryptophan. The D gene is left open where the match is weak. Rows give clone size only sometimes, using once, few, many, or a class for an expanded clone.

V	size	J	D	CDR3	DNA
TRBV5-4	.	TRBJ1-2	.	CASNPGGNYGYTF	TGTGCCAGCAACCCGGGAGGGAACTATGGCTACACCTTC
TRBV28	.	TRBJ2-7	.	CASSFPADGTYEQYF	TGTGCCAGCAGTTTTCCGGCGGATGGAACCTACGAGCAGTACTTC
TRBV5-8	.	TRBJ2-1	TRBD1	CASHTRDRGRFPEQFF	TGTGCCAGCCACACCCGGGACAGGGGTCGGTTTCCTGAGCAGTTCTTC
TRBV7-9	.	TRBJ1-2	.	CASSSEGIYGYTF	TGTGCCAGCAGCTCCGAGGGGATCTATGGCTACACCTTC
TRBV15	.	TRBJ2-3	.	CATSKSSPTDTQYF	TGTGCCACCAGCAAGAGTTCCCCCACAGATACGCAGTATTTT
TRBV15	.	TRBJ1-2	.	CATSRDLVDYTF	TGTGCCACCAGCAGAGATCTCGTAGACTACACCTTC
TRBV30	.	TRBJ2-7	.	CAWSQQIEQYF	TGTGCCTGGAGTCAGCAGATCGAGCAGTACTTC
TRBV27	.	TRBJ2-7	TRBD2	CASSLAGGYEQYF	TGTGCCAGCAGCCTAGCGGGAGGTTACGAGCAGTACTTC
TRBV7-8	.	TRBJ1-1	.	CASSLRAASNTEAFF	TGTGCCAGCAGCTTACGGGCAGCATCGAACACTGAAGCTTTCTTT
TRBV2	.	TRBJ1-2	TRBD1	CASSVARDSYGYTF	TGTGCCAGCAGTGTGGCTCGGGACAGCTATGGCTACACCTTC
TRBV9	.	TRBJ1-2	TRBD1	CASSSQGYYGYTF	TGTGCCAGCAGCTCACAGGGGTACTATGGCTACACCTTC
TRBV12-3/TRBV12-4	.	TRBJ2-7	.	CASGLPNLSQYF	TGTGCCAGCGGACTTCCCAACCTAAGTCAGTACTTC
TRBV30	.	TRBJ1-5	.	CAWSGGNSNQPQHF	TGTGCCTGGAGTGGTGGTAATAGCAATCAGCCCCAGCATTTT
TRBV27	.	TRBJ2-1	.	CASSSGDGYNEQFF	TGTGCCAGCAGTTCGGGGGACGGATACAATGAGCAGTTCTTC
TRBV28	.	TRBJ1-1	.	CASSSPQGVWTEAFF	TGTGCCAGCAGTTCCCCACAGGGAGTTTGGACTGAAGCTTTCTTT
TRBV14	.	TRBJ1-5	.	CASSRTRDQPQHF	TGTGCCAGCAGCCGGACGCGGGATCAGCCCCAGCATTTT
TRBV10-3	.	TRBJ2-1	.	CAISADYEDLNEQFF	TGTGCCATCAGTGCGGACTACGAGGACCTCAATGAGCAGTTCTTC
TRBV7-3	.	TRBJ1-1	.	CASSSGPFTEAFF	TGTGCCAGCAGCTCCGGGCCCTTCACTGAAGCTTTCTTT
TRBV12-3/TRBV12-4	.	TRBJ1-5	.	CASSPLSNQPQHF	TGTGCCAGCTCCCCTTTAAGCAATCAGCCCCAGCATTTT
TRBV4-2	.	TRBJ2-2	TRBD2	CASSQGGAGITGELFF	TGTGCCAGCAGCCAAGGGGGAGCGGGAATCACCGGGGAGCTGTTTTTT
TRBV4-1	.	TRBJ1-1	.	CASSQSWTAAANTEAFF	TGCGCCAGCAGCCAATCTTGGACAGCCGCCGCGAACACTGAAGCTTTCTTT
TRBV6-2/TRBV6-3	.	TRBJ1-2	TRBD1	CASSYWQGDGYTF	TGTGCCAGCAGTTATTGGCAGGGGGATGGCTACACCTTC
TRBV30	.	TRBJ2-6	.	CAWSAGSGANVLTF	TGTGCCTGGAGTGCAGGGTCTGGGGCCAACGTCCTGACTTTC
TRBV27	.	TRBJ1-5	.	CASSGPDQPQHF	TGTGCCAGCAGTGGGCCTGATCAGCCCCAGCATTTT
TRBV29-1	.	TRBJ1-2	.	CSVVPPGPYGYTF	TGCAGCGTTGTCCCCCCGGGGCCATATGGCTACACCTTC
TRBV19	.	TRBJ1-2	.	CASSITREDGYTF	TGTGCCAGTAGTATTACGAGGGAGGATGGCTACACCTTC
TRBV28	.	TRBJ1-3	.	CASSSHLPSSGNTIYF	TGTGCCAGCAGCTCACACCTACCTAGCTCTGGAAACACCATATATTTT
TRBV14	.	TRBJ1-2	.	CASSQDFLYGRPSGYTF	TGTGCCAGCAGCCAAGATTTCTTATATGGCAGACCGAGTGGCTACACCTTC
TRBV28	.	TRBJ1-3	.	CASSSPTGPRNTIYF	TGTGCCAGCAGTTCGCCGACAGGACCTAGAAACACCATATATTTT
TRBV27	.	TRBJ1-5	.	CASGTGRLHF	TGTGCCAGCGGTACAGGGCGTCTGCATTTT
TRBV28	.	TRBJ1-4	.	CASSGFTGINEKLFF	TGTGCCAGCTCGGGGTTCACAGGGATTAATGAAAAACTGTTTTTT
TRBV3-1/TRBV3-2	.	TRBJ2-5	.	CASSQPRREETQYF	TGTGCCAGCAGCCAACCTAGGAGGGAAGAGACCCAGTACTTC
TRBV27	.	TRBJ1-5	.	CASSLGQSNQPQHF	TGTGCCAGCAGTTTAGGGCAGAGCAATCAGCCCCAGCATTTT
TRBV12-3/TRBV12-4	few	TRBJ1-1	.	CASRTTPDGETFF	TGTGCCAGCAGAACAACCCCGGACGGGGAAACTTTCTTT
TRBV2	.	TRBJ2-4	.	CASSGLKGLGENIQYF	TGTGCCAGCAGTGGTTTGAAGGGTCTAGGGGAAAACATTCAGTACTTC
TRBV30	.	TRBJ2-3	.	CAWSAHPDTQYF	TGTGCCTGGAGTGCCCACCCCGATACGCAGTATTTT
TRBV5-5	.	TRBJ2-7	TRBD2	CASSPGWGGYEQYF	TGTGCCAGCAGCCCCGGCTGGGGGGGCTACGAGCAGTACTTC
TRBV30	.	TRBJ2-7	TRBD1	CAWTGGTGAAEQYF	TGTGCCTGGACTGGGGGGACAGGGGCGGCCGAGCAGTACTTC
TRBV29-1	.	TRBJ1-1	.	CSARGFHMNTEAFF	TGCAGCGCTCGGGGATTCCACATGAACACTGAAGCTTTCTTT
TRBV28	.	TRBJ1-6	.	CASRPGTTLSYNSPLHF	TGTGCCAGCAGACCTGGTACCACTCTAAGCTATAATTCACCCCTCCACTTT
TRBV5-1	.	TRBJ1-1	.	CASSFRGNTEAFF	TGCGCCAGCAGCTTCCGCGGAAACACTGAAGCTTTCTTT
TRBV30	.	TRBJ2-3	TRBD1	CAWSVIRGPDTQYF	TGTGCCTGGAGTGTAATCAGGGGGCCAGATACGCAGTATTTT
TRBV28	.	TRBJ1-5	TRBD1	CASSLGQGFGNQPQHF	TGTGCCAGCAGTTTAGGACAGGGGTTTGGGAATCAGCCCCAGCATTTT
TRBV30	.	TRBJ1-3	.	CAWRARGGVRGNTIYF	TGTGCCTGGAGGGCTCGTGGAGGGGTTAGAGGAAACACCATATATTTT